This note documents a single T cell receptor (beta chain) sequence. Its antigen is still unknown. Base qualities are not recorded, but no much larger clone differs from it by a single base. The data derive from a study of blood T cell repertoires in COVID-19 (TCRdb year 2020). Turning to the overall study: The collaborator samples originated in the United States, Italy and Spain and spanned the acute and convalescent phases of COVID-19. The material from the prospective study consisted of cDNA or gDNA derived from T cells, B-cell-depleted T cells, or PBMCs. The dataset comprised deeply sampled blood TCRbeta repertoires from subjects exposed to, actively infected with, or recovered from COVID-19. The repertoires were released in a freely available public database meant as a resource for research on the immune response to SARS-CoV-2. Samples came from the ongoing ImmuneRACE study (first 160 participants) plus 1,254 subjects from 6 global collaborators. The sample metadata nearly always contained a de-identified subject ID, COVID-19 status, age in years and sex. Where available, HLA class I and class II types were taken from metadata supplied by the sample provider and were not determined by assay-based typing. The study at large found these results: How much clinical and demographic metadata was included differed by source and by participant, and the metadata was provided uncurated.

Spanning cysteine to phenylalanine, the CDR3 consists of 16 amino acids. Only the CDR3 portion is preserved as DNA: 48 bases, with reading frame beginning at the first base. Based on the germline V gene, the CDR1 and CDR2 sequences are SGHVS and FQNEAQ. After removal of 5 bases from V and 8 bases from J, the junction retains 15 bases not matched to a gene. Samples from volunteer blood donors who had recovered from COVID-19 were contributed by a second Seattle source. Each collaborating institution followed its own protocols to collect whole blood in K2EDTA tubes. For TCRbeta analysis, collaborators shipped samples as frozen whole blood, isolated PBMCs, or DNA extracted from either of those sample types. TCRbeta CDR3 regions were amplified from genomic DNA by means of the immunoSEQ Assay, a bias-controlled multiplex PCR. The published analysis was carried out like this. Within the assay, amplification of reference gene primers was used to estimate how many nucleated cells each sample contained. Sequence reads were collapsed and filtered to measure the absolute abundance of every unique TCRbeta CDR3 rearrangement. Productive Simpson clonality was computed per sample as the square root of Simpson's diversity index over productive rearrangements. TCRdb took this table from immuneACCESS and kept in-frame rearrangements with V and J called. Such tables lack part of the clones; where checked against another copy, unresolved V genes explain under half of the gap, and the rest is unexplained. Clone size and the V and J calls come from that table; the DNA yielded D and trimming. This sample has 250,000 to 300,000 clones in its table, and about 85% of those were observed once. The ten largest account for about 2% of the sample.

This receptor was identified in a woman aged 45-60 years who had recovered from COVID-19. The chain is assembled from TRBV7-8 and TRBJ2-1, and TRBD1 matches 7 of the central bases. Sequenced material: peripheral blood. At the DNA level, the sequence is TGTGCCAGCAGCGAGAAAGGACAGGTCTTGTGGGATGAGCAGTTCTTC. This translates into CASSEKGQVLWDEQFF.